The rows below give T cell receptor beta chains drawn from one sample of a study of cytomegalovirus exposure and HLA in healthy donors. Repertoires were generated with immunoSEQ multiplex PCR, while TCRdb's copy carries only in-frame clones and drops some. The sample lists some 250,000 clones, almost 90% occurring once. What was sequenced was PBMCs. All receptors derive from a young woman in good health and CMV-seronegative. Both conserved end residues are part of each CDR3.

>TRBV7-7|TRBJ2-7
CASSLGQGATYEQYF
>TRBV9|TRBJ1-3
CASSGGNSGNTIYF
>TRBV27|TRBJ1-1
CASSPWTGVNTEAFF
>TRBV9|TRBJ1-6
CASSVGGLFNSPLHF
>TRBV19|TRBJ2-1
CASSTSRGYPYNEQFF
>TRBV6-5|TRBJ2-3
CASSYALGGGTDTQYF
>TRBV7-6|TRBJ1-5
CASSTSGTGAQPQHF
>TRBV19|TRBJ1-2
CASRTPANYGYTF
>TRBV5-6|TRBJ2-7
CASSSDSGYEQYF
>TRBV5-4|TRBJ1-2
CASSSRNTGVGGYTF
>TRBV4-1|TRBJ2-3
CASSQPTGGTDTQYF
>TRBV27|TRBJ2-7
CASSFLGSGDLYEQYF
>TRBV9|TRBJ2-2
CASSATWTGWTGELFF
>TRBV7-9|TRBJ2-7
CASSKDSPREQYF
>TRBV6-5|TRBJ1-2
CASSRGESNYGYTF
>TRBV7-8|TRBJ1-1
CASSLLFSNTEAFF
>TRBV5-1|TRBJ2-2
CASSPGLAGGLKSTGELFF
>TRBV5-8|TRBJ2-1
CASSHPLRLADYNEQFF
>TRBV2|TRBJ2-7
CASSGQSYEQYF
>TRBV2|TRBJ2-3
CASSESFTDTQYF
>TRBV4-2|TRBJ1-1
CASSQDHTRGRTGYVFTEAFF
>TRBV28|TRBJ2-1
CASSLTVRSRNEQFF
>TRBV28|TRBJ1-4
CASSSGQGYNEKLFF
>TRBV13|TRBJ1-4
CASSWTYGEGRGEKLFF
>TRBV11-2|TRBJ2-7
CASSLGGGAGYEQYF
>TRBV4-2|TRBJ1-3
CASSQVSTAGNTIYF
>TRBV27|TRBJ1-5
CASSLEYSNQPQHF
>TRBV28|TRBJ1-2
CASSWTDGYTF
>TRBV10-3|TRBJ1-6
CAISESTEDNSPLHF
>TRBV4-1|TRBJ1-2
CASSQVGSEGYTF
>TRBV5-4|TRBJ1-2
CASNSLVQGGNYGYTF
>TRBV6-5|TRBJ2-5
CASARSQETQYF
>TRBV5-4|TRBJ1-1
CASSPEGLERAFF
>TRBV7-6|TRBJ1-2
CASSLGTGWGYTF
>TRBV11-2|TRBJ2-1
CASSSQRLPGQGPNEQFF
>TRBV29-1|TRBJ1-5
CSVEGASNQPQHF
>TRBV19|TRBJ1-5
CASNTPPNPAQHF
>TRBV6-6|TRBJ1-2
CASSSRDRAKYGYTF
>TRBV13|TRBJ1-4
CASSQEPGTEDEKLFF
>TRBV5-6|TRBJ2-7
CASSLPTTTYEQYF
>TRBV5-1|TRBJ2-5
CASSLAGTRLETQYF
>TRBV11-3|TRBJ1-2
CASSLVPYRGGWGYTF
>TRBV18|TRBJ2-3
CASSPNFENTQYF
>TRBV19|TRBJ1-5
CASSPGTDSNQPQHF
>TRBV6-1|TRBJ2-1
CASSEQRVTYNEQFF
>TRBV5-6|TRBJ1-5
CASSLAWDRNQPQHF
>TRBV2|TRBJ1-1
CASSAVMMNTEAFF
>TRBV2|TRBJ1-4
CASSARPVKNEKLFF
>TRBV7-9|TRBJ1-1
CASRYVNTEAFF
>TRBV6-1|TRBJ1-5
CASTSVSNQPQHF
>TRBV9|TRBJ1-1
CASSAQGPEAFF
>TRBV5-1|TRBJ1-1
CASSTGTEGTEAFF
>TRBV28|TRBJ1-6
CASSQRTGSYSPLHF
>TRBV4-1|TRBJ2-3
CASSQDIPRTGDTDTQYF
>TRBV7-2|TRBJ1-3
CASSRGLGTGNTIYF